A selection of T cell receptor beta chains follows, all from one sample in a study of beta chain features in type 1 diabetes. Produced via immunoSEQ multiplex PCR; TCRdb's table is partial and in-frame only. The repertoire holds over 600,000 clones, with 9.5% to 15% as singletons. The material sequenced was naive CD4+ T cells from blood. The origin of the receptors is a man in his thirties or forties with type 1 diabetes. The CDR3 runs from the conserved cysteine through the conserved F or W. A D gene is named only where the DNA matches it firmly. Expanded clones get a size class; other rows say once, few or many, or leave the size out.

d_call	v_call	clone_size	j_call	cdr3_length	cdr3_nt	cdr3_aa
.	TRBV19	.	TRBJ2-2	14	TGTGCCAGTAGTGGGGGGCTCGGCACCGGGGAGCTGTTTTTT	CASSGGLGTGELFF
TRBD1	TRBV19	.	TRBJ1-5	15	TGTGCCAGTATAGAGGGACAGGAGACGTGGAAGCCCCAGCATTTT	CASIEGQETWKPQHF
.	TRBV29-1	.	TRBJ2-7	11	TGCAGCGTCTCGACAGGAGGCGAGCAGTACTTC	CSVSTGGEQYF
TRBD2	TRBV5-1	.	TRBJ2-7	15	TGCGCCAGCAGCTCACTAGCGGGGGGAACCTACGAGCAGTACTTC	CASSSLAGGTYEQYF
.	TRBV6-6	.	TRBJ2-5	16	TGTGCCAGCCTCCTGGCAGGGATTGGGACCCAAGAGACCCAGTACTTC	CASLLAGIGTQETQYF
.	TRBV6-5	once	TRBJ1-1	14	TGTGCCAGCAGCGTCTCAGGATTTAGCACTGAAGCTTTCTTT	CASSVSGFSTEAFF
TRBD2	TRBV7-9	few	TRBJ2-3	16	TGTGCCAGCAGCCCAGGACTAGCGGGGGTCACAGATACGCAGTATTTT	CASSPGLAGVTDTQYF
.	TRBV7-9	.	TRBJ2-3	15	TGTGCCAGCAGCCCGCGGGACCACCTCACAGATACGCAGTATTTT	CASSPRDHLTDTQYF
.	TRBV27	.	TRBJ2-1	16	TGTGCCAGCAGTTTATTATTCGGTAGCTCCTACAATGAGCAGTTCTTC	CASSLLFGSSYNEQFF
.	TRBV18	.	TRBJ1-2	15	TGTGCCAGCTCACCGCTCACGGAAACTAACTATGGCTACACCTTC	CASSPLTETNYGYTF
.	TRBV2	few	TRBJ1-5	15	TGTGCCAGCACAGACAGGTCTCGGAGCAATCAGCCCCAGCATTTT	CASTDRSRSNQPQHF
TRBD1	TRBV18	few	TRBJ2-2	14	TGTGCCAGCTCACCGGGACAGGTCCGCGGGGAGCTGTTTTTT	CASSPGQVRGELFF
.	TRBV4-3	.	TRBJ1-4	16	TGCGCCAGCAGCCAGGTTGCTATGGGCTTGAGGGAAAAACTGTTTTTT	CASSQVAMGLREKLFF
.	TRBV4-3	few	TRBJ1-3	16	TGCGCCAGCAGCCCCGGCGGGTCGAGACTTGGAAACACCATATATTTT	CASSPGGSRLGNTIYF
.	TRBV10-2	few	TRBJ2-5	13	TGCGCCAGCACCCTGACAGAACAAGAGACCCAGTACTTC	CASTLTEQETQYF
.	TRBV13	few	TRBJ2-3	15	TGTGCCAGCAGCTCCCGGGCCTGGGAGGCAGATACGCAGTATTTT	CASSSRAWEADTQYF
.	TRBV29-1	few	TRBJ2-3	13	TGCAGCGTTGGGGGCAGGGGTACAGATACGCAGTATTTT	CSVGGRGTDTQYF
TRBD2	TRBV18	few	TRBJ2-3	15	TGTGCCAGCTCACCACGGGAGGGAAGCACAGATACGCAGTATTTT	CASSPREGSTDTQYF
TRBD2	TRBV29-1	.	TRBJ2-7	15	TGCAGCGTTGTAAGGCTAGCGGGGGCCACCTACGAGCAGTACTTC	CSVVRLAGATYEQYF
.	TRBV2	.	TRBJ2-7	12	TGTGCCAGCAGGAGGACAGCCTACGAGCAGTACTTC	CASRRTAYEQYF
.	TRBV14	.	TRBJ1-6	13	TGTGCCAGCAGCCAAGATAGCGCGGCAACTCTCCACTTT	CASSQDSAATLHF
.	TRBV2	.	TRBJ1-6	15	TGTGCCAGCAGTGAAGACGGCATTTATAATTCACCCCTCCACTTT	CASSEDGIYNSPLHF
.	TRBV5-4	few	TRBJ2-5	14	TGTGCCAGCAGCTTATCGGCGGGGAAAGAGACCCAGTACTTC	CASSLSAGKETQYF
.	TRBV15	.	TRBJ1-2	16	TGTGCCACCAGCAGAGATTTGGGCCGGCTTGACTATGGCTACACCTTC	CATSRDLGRLDYGYTF
.	TRBV7-9	few	TRBJ2-3	15	TGTGCCAGCAGCTTAGGTCAGGGGGGCCCAGATACGCAGTATTTT	CASSLGQGGPDTQYF
.	TRBV7-2	.	TRBJ1-2	15	TGTGCCAGCAGCTTAGTAGGTAGGACCTCGACGGGCTACACCTTC	CASSLVGRTSTGYTF